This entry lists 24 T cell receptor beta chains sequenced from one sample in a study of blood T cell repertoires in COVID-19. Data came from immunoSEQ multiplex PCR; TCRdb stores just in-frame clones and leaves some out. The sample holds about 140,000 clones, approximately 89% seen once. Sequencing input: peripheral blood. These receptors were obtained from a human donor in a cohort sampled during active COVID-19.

The CDR3, as DNA: TGTGCCAGCAGCTTACCGAACAGGGTCGAGCAGTACTTC. This encodes CASSLPNRVEQYF. The rearrangement uses TRBV13 and TRBJ2-7; TRBD1 is a possible D gene (6 bases). Germline CDR1 and CDR2: PRHDT and FYEKMQ (reference sequence). V was shortened by 2 bases and J by 6 bases, with 11 bases between the two germline ends. This CDR3 is 13 amino acids long.

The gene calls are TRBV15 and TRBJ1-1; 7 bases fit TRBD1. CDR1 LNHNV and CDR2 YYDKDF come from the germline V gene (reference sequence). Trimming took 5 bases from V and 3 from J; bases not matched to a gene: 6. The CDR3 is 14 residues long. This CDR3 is CATSPDRVYTEAFF. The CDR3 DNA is TGTGCCACCAGCCCCGACAGGGTCTACACTGAAGCTTTCTTT.

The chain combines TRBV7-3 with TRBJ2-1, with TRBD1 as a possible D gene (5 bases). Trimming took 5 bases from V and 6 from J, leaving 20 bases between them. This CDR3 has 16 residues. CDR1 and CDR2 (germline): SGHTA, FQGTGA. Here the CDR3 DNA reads TGTGCCAGCAGCCCCCTCTCTGGGGCCCTTCTCAATGAGCAGTTCTTC. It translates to CASSPLSGALLNEQFF.

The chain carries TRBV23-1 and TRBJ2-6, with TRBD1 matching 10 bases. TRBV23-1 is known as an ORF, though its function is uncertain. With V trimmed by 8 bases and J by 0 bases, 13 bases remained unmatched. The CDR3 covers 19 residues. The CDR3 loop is CASVQGKGQGCSGANVLTF. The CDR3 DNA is TGCGCCAGCGTCCAGGGAAAGGGACAGGGGTGCTCTGGGGCCAACGTCCTGACTTTC.

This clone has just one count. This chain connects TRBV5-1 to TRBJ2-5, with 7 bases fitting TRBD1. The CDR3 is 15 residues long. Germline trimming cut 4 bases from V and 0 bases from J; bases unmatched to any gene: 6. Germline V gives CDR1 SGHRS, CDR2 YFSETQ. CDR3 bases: TGCGCCAGCAGCGACCCACAGGGGCACCAAGAGACCCAGTACTTC. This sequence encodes CASSDPQGHQETQYF.

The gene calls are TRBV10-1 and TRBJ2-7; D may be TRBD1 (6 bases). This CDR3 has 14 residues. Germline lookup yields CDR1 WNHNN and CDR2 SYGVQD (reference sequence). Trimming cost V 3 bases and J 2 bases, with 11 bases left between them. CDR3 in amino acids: CASSENRAPYEQYF. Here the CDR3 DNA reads TGCGCCAGCAGTGAAAACAGGGCTCCCTACGAGCAGTACTTC.

CDR3 region: CASSHRLGGTGELFF. CDR3 sequence (DNA): TGTGCCAGCAGCCACCGACTAGGCGGCACCGGGGAGCTGTTTTTT. This sequence joins TRBV14 and TRBJ2-2; the D gene is possibly TRBD2 (6 bases). Per the germline V gene, CDR1 is SGHDN and CDR2 is FVKESK. The CDR3 contains 15 residues. The V and J ends lost 3 bases and 4 bases respectively, with 12 bases between them.

The DNA of the CDR3 is TGCGCCAGCAGCCAGACAGGGGGATACCAAGAGACCCAGTACTTC. It is translated as CASSQTGGYQETQYF. The chain joins TRBV5-1 to TRBJ2-5, with 9 bases lining up with TRBD1. Trimming took 4 bases from V and 0 from J; bases not matched to a gene: 4. Germline V gene lookup returns CDR1 SGHRS and CDR2 YFSETQ. The CDR3 has 15 amino acids. Supplemented by reference TRBV5-1 and TRBJ2-5, the full variable domain reads KAGVTQTPRYLIKTRGQQVTLSCSPISGHRSVSWYQQTPGQGLQFLFEYFSETQRNKGNFPGRFSGRQFSNSRSEMNVSTLELGDSALYLCASSQTGGYQETQYFGPGTRLLVL.

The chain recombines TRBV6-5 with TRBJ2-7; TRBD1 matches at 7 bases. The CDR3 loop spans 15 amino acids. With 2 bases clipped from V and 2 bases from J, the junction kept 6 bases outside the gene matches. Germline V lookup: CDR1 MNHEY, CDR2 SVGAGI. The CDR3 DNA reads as TGTGCCAGCAGTTACACTTGGACAGGAACCTACGAGCAGTACTTC. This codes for CASSYTWTGTYEQYF.

The CDR3 loop is CASSLDGGGEYEQYF. CDR3 bases: TGTGCCAGCAGCTTAGACGGAGGGGGGGAATACGAGCAGTACTTC. This chain uses TRBV11-2 with TRBJ2-7; a weak D match, TRBD2 (7 bases). Trimming took off 0 bases at V and 4 bases at J, with 13 bases between the two ends. The germline gives CDR1 SGHAT, CDR2 FQNNGV. The CDR3 length is 15 residues.

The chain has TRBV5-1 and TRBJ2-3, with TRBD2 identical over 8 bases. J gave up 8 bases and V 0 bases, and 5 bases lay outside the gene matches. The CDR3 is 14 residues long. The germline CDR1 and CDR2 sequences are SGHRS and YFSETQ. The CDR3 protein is CASSLDLSGVTQYF. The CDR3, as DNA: TGCGCCAGCAGCTTGGACCTTAGCGGGGTTACGCAGTATTTT.

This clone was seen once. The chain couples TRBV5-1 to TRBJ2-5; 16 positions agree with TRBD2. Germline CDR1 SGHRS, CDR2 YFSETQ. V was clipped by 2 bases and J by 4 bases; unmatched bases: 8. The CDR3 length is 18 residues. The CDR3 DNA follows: TGCGCCAGCAGCTTCGTTCCGGGACTAGCGGGGGGGCCAGAGACCCAGTACTTC. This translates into CASSFVPGLAGGPETQYF. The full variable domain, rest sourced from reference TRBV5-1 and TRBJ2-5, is KAGVTQTPRYLIKTRGQQVTLSCSPISGHRSVSWYQQTPGQGLQFLFEYFSETQRNKGNFPGRFSGRQFSNSRSEMNVSTLELGDSALYLCASSFVPGLAGGPETQYFGPGTRLLVL.

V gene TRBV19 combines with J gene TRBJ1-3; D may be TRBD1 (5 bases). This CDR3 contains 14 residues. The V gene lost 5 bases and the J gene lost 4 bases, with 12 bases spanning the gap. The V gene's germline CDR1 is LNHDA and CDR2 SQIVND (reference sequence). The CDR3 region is CASSVQGPGNTIYF. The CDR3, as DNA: TGTGCCAGTAGTGTCCAGGGTCCCGGAAACACCATATATTTT.

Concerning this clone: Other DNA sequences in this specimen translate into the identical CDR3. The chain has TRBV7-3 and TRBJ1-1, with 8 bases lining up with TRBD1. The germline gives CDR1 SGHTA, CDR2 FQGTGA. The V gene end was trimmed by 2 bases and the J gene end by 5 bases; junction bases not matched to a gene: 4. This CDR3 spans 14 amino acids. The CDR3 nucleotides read TGTGCCAGCAGCTTAGCAGGGGGCCGAACTGAAGCTTTCTTT. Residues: CASSLAGGRTEAFF.

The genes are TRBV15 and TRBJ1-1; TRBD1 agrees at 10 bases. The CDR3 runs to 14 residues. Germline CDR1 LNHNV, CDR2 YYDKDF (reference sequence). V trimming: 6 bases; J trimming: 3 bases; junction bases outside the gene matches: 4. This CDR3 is CATSPDRGHTEAFF. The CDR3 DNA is TGTGCCACCAGTCCCGACAGGGGGCACACTGAAGCTTTCTTT.

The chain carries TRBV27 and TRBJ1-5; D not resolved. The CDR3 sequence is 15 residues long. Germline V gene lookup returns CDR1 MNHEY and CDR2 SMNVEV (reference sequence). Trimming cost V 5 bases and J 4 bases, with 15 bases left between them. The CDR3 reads CASSSLRGVNQPQHF. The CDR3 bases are TGTGCCAGCAGTAGCCTACGCGGGGTAAATCAGCCCCAGCATTTT.

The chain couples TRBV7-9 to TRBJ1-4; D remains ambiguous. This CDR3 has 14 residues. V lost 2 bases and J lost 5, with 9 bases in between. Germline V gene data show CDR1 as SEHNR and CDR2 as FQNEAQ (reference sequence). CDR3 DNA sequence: TGTGCCAGCAGCTTACATGGCGGAAATGAAAAACTGTTTTTT. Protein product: CASSLHGGNEKLFF.

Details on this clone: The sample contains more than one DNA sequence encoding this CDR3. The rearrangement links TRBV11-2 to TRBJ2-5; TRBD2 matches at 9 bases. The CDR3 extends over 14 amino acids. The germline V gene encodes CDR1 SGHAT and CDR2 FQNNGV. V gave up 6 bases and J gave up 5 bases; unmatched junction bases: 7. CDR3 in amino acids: CASRTAGGLETQYF. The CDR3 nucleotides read TGTGCCAGCAGGACAGCGGGGGGCCTGGAGACCCAGTACTTC.

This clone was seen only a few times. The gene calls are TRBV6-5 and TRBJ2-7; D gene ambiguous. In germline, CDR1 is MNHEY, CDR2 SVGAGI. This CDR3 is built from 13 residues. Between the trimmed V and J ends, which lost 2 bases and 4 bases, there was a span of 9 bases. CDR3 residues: CASSYQYGYEQYF. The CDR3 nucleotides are TGTGCCAGCAGTTACCAGTACGGGTACGAGCAGTACTTC.

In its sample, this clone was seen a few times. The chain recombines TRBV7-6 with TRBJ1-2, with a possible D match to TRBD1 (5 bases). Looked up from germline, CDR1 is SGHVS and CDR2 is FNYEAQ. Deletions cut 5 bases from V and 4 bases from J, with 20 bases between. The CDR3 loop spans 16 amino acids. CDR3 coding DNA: TGTGCCAGCAGCACCCCTGATCTAGGGGATCCCTATGGCTACACCTTC. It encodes CASSTPDLGDPYGYTF.

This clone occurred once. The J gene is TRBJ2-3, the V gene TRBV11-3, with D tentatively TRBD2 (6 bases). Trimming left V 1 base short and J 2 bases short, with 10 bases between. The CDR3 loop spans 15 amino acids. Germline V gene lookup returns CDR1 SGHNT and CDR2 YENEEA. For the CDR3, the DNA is TGTGCCAGCAGCTTAGGACTAGGCTACACAGATACGCAGTATTTT. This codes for CASSLGLGYTDTQYF.

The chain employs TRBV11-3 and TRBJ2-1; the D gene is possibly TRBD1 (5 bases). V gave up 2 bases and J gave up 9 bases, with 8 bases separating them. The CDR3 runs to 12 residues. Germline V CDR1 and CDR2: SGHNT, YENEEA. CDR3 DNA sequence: TGTGCCAGCAGCTTAAGGGGTGGTGAGCAGTTCTTC. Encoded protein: CASSLRGGEQFF.

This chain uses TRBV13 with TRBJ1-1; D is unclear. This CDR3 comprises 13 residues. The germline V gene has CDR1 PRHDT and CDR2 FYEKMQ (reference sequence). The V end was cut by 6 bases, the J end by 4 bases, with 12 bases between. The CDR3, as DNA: TGTGCCAGCAGTCAACGGAGGCTCACTGAAGCTTTCTTT. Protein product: CASSQRRLTEAFF. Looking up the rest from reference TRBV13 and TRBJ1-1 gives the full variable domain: AAGVIQSPRHLIKEKRETATLKCYPIPRHDTVYWYQQGPGQDPQFLISFYEKMQSDKGSIPDRFSAQQFSDYHSELNMSSLELGDSALYFCASSQRRLTEAFFGQGTRLTVV.

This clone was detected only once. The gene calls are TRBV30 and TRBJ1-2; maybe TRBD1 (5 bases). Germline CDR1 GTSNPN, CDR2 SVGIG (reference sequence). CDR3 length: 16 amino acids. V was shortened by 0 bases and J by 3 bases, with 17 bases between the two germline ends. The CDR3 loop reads CAWSVRKGRVDYGYTF. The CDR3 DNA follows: TGTGCCTGGAGTGTACGGAAAGGCAGGGTGGACTATGGCTACACCTTC.